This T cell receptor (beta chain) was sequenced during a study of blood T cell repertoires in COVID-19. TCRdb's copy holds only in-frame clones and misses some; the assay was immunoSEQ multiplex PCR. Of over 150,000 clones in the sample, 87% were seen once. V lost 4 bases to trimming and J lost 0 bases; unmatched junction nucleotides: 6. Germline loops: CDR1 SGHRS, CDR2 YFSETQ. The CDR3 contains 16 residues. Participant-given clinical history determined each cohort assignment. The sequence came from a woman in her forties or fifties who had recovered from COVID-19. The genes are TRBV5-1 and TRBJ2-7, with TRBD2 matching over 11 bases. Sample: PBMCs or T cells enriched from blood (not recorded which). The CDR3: CASSPGLAVSSYEQYF. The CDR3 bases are TGCGCCAGCAGCCCGGGACTAGCGGTTAGCTCCTACGAGCAGTACTTC.